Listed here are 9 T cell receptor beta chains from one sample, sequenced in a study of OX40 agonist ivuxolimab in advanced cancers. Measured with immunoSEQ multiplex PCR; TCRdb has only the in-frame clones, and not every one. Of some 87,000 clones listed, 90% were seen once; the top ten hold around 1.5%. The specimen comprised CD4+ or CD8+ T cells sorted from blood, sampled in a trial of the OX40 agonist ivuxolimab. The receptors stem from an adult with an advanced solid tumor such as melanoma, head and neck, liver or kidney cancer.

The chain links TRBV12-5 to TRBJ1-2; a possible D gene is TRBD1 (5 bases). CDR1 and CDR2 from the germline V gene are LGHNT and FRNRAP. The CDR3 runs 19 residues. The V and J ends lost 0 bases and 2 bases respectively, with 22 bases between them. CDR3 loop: CASGLVLSEWGEPNYGYTF. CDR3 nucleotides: TGTGCTAGTGGTTTGGTATTATCAGAGTGGGGGGAGCCGAACTATGGCTACACCTTC.

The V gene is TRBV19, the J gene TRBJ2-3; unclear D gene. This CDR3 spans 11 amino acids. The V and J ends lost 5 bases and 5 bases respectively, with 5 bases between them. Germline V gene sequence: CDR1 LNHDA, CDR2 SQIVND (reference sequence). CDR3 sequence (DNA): TGTGCCAGTAGTTTGAGAGATACGCAGTATTTT. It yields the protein CASSLRDTQYF.

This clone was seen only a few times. The CDR3 DNA follows: TGTGCCAGCAGCCGGACAGGATTAGAGACCCAGTACTTC. Its translation: CASSRTGLETQYF. The chain recombines TRBV7-3 with TRBJ2-5; 7 nucleotides align to TRBD1. This CDR3 is built from 13 residues. CDR1 SGHTA and CDR2 FQGTGA come from the germline V gene. The J segment lost 4 bases and the V segment lost 5 bases, leaving 4 bases of the junction unmatched. Full variable domain (remainder filled in from reference TRBV7-3 and TRBJ2-5): GAGVSQTPSNKVTEKGKYVELRCDPISGHTALYWYRQSLGQGPEFLIYFQGTGAADDSGLPNDRFFAVRPEGSVSTLKIQRTERGDSAVYLCASSRTGLETQYFGPGTRLLVL.

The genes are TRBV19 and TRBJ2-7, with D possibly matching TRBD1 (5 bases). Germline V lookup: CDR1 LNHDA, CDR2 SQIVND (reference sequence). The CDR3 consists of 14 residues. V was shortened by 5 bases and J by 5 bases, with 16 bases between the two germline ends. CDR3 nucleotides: TGTGCCAGTAGTTTGCGTGGCAGGGTGAACGAGCAGTACTTC. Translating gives CASSLRGRVNEQYF.

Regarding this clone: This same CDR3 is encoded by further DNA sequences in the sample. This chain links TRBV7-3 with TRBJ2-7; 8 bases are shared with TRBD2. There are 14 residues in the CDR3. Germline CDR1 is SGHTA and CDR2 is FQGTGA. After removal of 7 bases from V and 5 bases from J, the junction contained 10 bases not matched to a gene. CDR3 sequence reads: CASTTGTRLHEQYF. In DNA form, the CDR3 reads TGTGCCAGCACCACCGGGACTAGGCTCCACGAGCAGTACTTC.

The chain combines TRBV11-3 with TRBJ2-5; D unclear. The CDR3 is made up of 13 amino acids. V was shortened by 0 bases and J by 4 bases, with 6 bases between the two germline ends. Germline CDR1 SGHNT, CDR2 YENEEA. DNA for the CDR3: TGTGCCAGCAGCTTAGATAGGTCAGAGACCCAGTACTTC. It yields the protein CASSLDRSETQYF.

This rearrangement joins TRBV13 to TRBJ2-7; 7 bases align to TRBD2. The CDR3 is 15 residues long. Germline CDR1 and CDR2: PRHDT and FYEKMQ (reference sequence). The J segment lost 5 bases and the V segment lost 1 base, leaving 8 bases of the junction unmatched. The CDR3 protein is CASSLVGGRMDEQYF. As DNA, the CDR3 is TGTGCCAGCAGCTTAGTGGGGGGGAGGATGGACGAGCAGTACTTC. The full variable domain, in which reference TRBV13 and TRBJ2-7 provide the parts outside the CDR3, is AAGVIQSPRHLIKEKRETATLKCYPIPRHDTVYWYQQGPGQDPQFLISFYEKMQSDKGSIPDRFSAQQFSDYHSELNMSSLELGDSALYFCASSLVGGRMDEQYFGPGTRLTVT.

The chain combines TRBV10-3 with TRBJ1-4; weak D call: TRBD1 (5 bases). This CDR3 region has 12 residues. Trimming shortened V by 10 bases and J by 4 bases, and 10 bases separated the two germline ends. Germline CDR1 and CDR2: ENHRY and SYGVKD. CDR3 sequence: CATGTDNEKLFF. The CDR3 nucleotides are TGTGCCACGGGGACGGATAATGAAAAACTGTTTTTT.

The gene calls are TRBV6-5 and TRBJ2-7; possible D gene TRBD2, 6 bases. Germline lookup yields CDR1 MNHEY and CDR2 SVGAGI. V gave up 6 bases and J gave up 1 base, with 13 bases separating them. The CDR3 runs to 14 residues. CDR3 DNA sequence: TGTGCCAGCAGCCGTAGCGGTGCTTCCTACGAGCAGTACTTC. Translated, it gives CASSRSGASYEQYF.